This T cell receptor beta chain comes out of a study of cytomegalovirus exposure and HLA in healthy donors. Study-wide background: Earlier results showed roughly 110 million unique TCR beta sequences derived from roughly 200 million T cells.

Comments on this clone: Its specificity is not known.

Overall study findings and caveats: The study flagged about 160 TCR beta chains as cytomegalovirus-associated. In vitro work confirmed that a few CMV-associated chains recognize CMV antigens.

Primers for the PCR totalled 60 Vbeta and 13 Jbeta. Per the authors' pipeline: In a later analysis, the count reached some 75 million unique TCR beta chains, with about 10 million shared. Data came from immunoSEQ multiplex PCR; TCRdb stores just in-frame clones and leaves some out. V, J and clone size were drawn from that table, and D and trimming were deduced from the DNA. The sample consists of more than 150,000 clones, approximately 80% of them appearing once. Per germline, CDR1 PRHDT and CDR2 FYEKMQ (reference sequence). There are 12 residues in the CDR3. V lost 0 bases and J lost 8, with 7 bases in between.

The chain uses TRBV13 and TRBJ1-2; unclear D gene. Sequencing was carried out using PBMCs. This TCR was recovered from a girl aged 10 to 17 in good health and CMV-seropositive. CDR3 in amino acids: CASSLGRQGYTF. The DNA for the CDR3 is TGTGCCAGCAGCTTAGGTCGACAAGGCTACACCTTC.